The 3 T cell receptor beta chains reported below all come from one sample, sequenced in a study of neurological immune-mediated disorders. Via MiXCR, TCRdb re-called the 5' RACE reads, giving one row per CDR3 protein. The sample lists about 62,000 distinct CDR3 sequences, about 3.7% seen once, with 2.2% in the top ten. Material: PBMCs. Every receptor here comes from a woman in her forties or fifties with multiple sclerosis.

The sample holds many counts of this clonotype. The chain employs TRBV20-1 and TRBJ2-7, with D possibly matching TRBD2 (6 bases). Germline V gene data show CDR1 as DFQATT and CDR2 as SNEGSKA (reference sequence). The CDR3 runs to 14 residues. Trimming removed 7 bases at V and 2 bases at J, with 18 bases between. The CDR3 DNA is TGCAGTGTCTACCGGGACGGAGGGACCTACGAGCAGTACTTC. It codes for CSVYRDGGTYEQYF.

In its sample, this clonotype was seen many times. This chain connects TRBV3-1 to TRBJ2-7, with a possible D match to TRBD1 (5 bases). Germline V gene sequence: CDR1 LGHDT, CDR2 YNNKEL (reference sequence). Trimming shortened V by 3 bases and J by 6 bases, and 15 bases separated the two germline ends. The CDR3 runs 14 residues. The CDR3 nucleotides are TGTGCCAGCAGCCATCGGGCAGGGCTGGGCGAGCAGTACTTC. This codes for CASSHRAGLGEQYF.

In its sample, this clonotype was seen many times. The CDR3 nucleotides are TGCGCCAGCGCGACCGGGCTAGGGGAGGAGGGCTACACCTTC. Protein product: CASATGLGEEGYTF. This chain links TRBV5-1 with TRBJ1-2; D is perhaps TRBD1 (5 bases). V lost 7 bases to trimming and J lost 8 bases, with 21 bases between them. The CDR3 sequence is 14 residues long. The germline V gene encodes CDR1 SGHRS and CDR2 YFSETQ.